A selection of T cell receptor beta chains follows, all from one sample in a study of human T cells and chemical hapten exposure. TCRdb re-called the RACE reads with MiXCR, one entry per CDR3 protein. The sample carries 370,000 or so distinct CDR3 sequences, 4% to 5.5% recorded once. Sequenced here: whole blood, sampled in connection with sensitization to the hapten diphenylcyclopropenone (DPC). These receptors were obtained from a woman aged 45-60 years with alopecia areata. Some clones in this sample may be carry-over from other donors' samples. The CDR3 runs from the conserved cysteine through the conserved F or W. D genes are given only for firm matches. The size entry is marked missing in some rows and otherwise reads once, few, many or a size class.

D	J	V	size	CDR3	DNA
TRBD1	TRBJ1-6	TRBV12-3/TRBV12-4	many	CASSPPRTGVNSPLHF	TGTGCCAGCAGTCCCCCCAGGACAGGGGTTAATTCACCCCTCCACTTT
TRBD1	TRBJ1-4	TRBV18	few	CASSPGGEYEKLFF	TGTGCCAGCTCGCCAGGGGGCGAATATGAAAAACTGTTTTTT
TRBD2	TRBJ2-3	TRBV20-1	few	CSAALGAGLTDTQYF	TGCAGTGCTGCTTTAGGAGCGGGGCTCACAGATACGCAGTATTTT
.	TRBJ2-1	TRBV5-6	.	CASRRDVEQFF	TGTGCCAGCAGGCGGGACGTAGAGCAGTTCTTC
.	TRBJ2-7	TRBV12-3/TRBV12-4	many	CASSLGLFEQYF	TGTGCCAGCAGTTTGGGTCTATTCGAGCAGTACTTC
TRBD1	TRBJ1-4	TRBV12-3/TRBV12-4	.	CASNLYPRTGLEKLFF	TGTGCCAGCAACCTGTATCCGCGGACAGGACTCGAAAAACTGTTTTTT
.	TRBJ2-7	TRBV12-3/TRBV12-4	few	CASSLKWGLSEQYF	TGTGCCAGCAGTTTAAAATGGGGGTTGAGCGAGCAGTACTTC
TRBD1	TRBJ2-1	TRBV7-2	many	CASSYDRGHDEQFF	TGTGCCAGCAGCTATGACAGGGGGCACGATGAGCAGTTCTTC
TRBD2	TRBJ2-2	TRBV5-1	.	CASSLKPSGGGELFF	TGCGCCAGCAGCTTGAAGCCTAGCGGGGGCGGGGAGCTGTTTTTT
.	TRBJ1-5	TRBV25-1	many	CASSEFGQPQHF	TGTGCCAGCAGTGAATTTGGACAGCCCCAGCATTTT
TRBD1	TRBJ1-2	TRBV29-1	few	CSVYRGRNYGYTF	TGCAGCGTTTACAGGGGGAGAAACTATGGCTACACCTTC
TRBD2	TRBJ2-5	TRBV5-5	many	CASTLALQETQYF	TGTGCCAGCACACTAGCGCTTCAAGAGACCCAGTACTTC
.	TRBJ1-2	TRBV20-1	.	CSAREEPYGYTF	TGCAGTGCTAGAGAGGAACCCTATGGCTACACCTTC
.	TRBJ2-1	TRBV11-3	.	CASSPPWGRDEQFF	TGTGCCAGCAGCCCGCCGTGGGGGCGCGATGAGCAGTTCTTC
.	TRBJ1-2	TRBV29-1	many	CSLAFYGYTF	TGCAGCCTTGCCTTCTATGGCTACACCTTC
.	TRBJ1-6	TRBV10-3	few	CAISVGGNSPLHF	TGTGCCATCAGTGTGGGGGGCAATTCACCCCTCCACTTT
.	TRBJ1-2	TRBV12-3/TRBV12-4	many	CASRETTGLPGYTF	TGTGCCAGCAGAGAAACTACAGGTTTGCCAGGCTACACCTTC
.	TRBJ2-3	TRBV5-1	many	CVSRESGDTQYF	TGCGTCAGTAGGGAGTCTGGAGATACGCAGTATTTT
.	TRBJ2-7	TRBV30	many	CAWSTDSYEQYF	TGTGCCTGGAGTACAGACAGCTACGAGCAGTACTTC
.	TRBJ2-7	TRBV20-1	few	CSAPPYEQYF	TGCAGTGCCCCTCCCTACGAGCAGTACTTC
.	TRBJ1-2	TRBV3-1	few	CASSSDLQGSYGYTF	TGTGCCAGCAGTTCTGATTTACAGGGAAGCTATGGCTACACCTTC
.	TRBJ1-4	TRBV29-1	many	CSVGFGRIRNEKLFF	TGCAGCGTGGGCTTTGGACGAATCCGGAATGAAAAACTGTTTTTT
.	TRBJ2-7	TRBV19	many	CASSIFPYYEQYF	TGTGCCAGTAGTATTTTCCCCTACTACGAGCAGTACTTC